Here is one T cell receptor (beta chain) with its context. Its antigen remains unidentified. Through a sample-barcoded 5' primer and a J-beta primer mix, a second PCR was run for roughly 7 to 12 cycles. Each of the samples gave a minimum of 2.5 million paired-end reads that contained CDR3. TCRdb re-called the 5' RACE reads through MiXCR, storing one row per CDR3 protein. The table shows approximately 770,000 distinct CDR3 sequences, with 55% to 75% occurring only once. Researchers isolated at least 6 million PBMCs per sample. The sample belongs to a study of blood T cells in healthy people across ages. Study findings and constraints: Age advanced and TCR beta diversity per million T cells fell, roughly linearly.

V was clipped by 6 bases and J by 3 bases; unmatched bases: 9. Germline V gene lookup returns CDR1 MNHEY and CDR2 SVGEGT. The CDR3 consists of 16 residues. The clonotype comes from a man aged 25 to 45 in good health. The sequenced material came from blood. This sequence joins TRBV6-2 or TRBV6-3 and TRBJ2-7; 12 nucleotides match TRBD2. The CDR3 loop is CASSDMTSGRDYEQYF. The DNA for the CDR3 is TGTGCCAGCAGCGATATGACTAGCGGGAGAGACTACGAGCAGTACTTC.